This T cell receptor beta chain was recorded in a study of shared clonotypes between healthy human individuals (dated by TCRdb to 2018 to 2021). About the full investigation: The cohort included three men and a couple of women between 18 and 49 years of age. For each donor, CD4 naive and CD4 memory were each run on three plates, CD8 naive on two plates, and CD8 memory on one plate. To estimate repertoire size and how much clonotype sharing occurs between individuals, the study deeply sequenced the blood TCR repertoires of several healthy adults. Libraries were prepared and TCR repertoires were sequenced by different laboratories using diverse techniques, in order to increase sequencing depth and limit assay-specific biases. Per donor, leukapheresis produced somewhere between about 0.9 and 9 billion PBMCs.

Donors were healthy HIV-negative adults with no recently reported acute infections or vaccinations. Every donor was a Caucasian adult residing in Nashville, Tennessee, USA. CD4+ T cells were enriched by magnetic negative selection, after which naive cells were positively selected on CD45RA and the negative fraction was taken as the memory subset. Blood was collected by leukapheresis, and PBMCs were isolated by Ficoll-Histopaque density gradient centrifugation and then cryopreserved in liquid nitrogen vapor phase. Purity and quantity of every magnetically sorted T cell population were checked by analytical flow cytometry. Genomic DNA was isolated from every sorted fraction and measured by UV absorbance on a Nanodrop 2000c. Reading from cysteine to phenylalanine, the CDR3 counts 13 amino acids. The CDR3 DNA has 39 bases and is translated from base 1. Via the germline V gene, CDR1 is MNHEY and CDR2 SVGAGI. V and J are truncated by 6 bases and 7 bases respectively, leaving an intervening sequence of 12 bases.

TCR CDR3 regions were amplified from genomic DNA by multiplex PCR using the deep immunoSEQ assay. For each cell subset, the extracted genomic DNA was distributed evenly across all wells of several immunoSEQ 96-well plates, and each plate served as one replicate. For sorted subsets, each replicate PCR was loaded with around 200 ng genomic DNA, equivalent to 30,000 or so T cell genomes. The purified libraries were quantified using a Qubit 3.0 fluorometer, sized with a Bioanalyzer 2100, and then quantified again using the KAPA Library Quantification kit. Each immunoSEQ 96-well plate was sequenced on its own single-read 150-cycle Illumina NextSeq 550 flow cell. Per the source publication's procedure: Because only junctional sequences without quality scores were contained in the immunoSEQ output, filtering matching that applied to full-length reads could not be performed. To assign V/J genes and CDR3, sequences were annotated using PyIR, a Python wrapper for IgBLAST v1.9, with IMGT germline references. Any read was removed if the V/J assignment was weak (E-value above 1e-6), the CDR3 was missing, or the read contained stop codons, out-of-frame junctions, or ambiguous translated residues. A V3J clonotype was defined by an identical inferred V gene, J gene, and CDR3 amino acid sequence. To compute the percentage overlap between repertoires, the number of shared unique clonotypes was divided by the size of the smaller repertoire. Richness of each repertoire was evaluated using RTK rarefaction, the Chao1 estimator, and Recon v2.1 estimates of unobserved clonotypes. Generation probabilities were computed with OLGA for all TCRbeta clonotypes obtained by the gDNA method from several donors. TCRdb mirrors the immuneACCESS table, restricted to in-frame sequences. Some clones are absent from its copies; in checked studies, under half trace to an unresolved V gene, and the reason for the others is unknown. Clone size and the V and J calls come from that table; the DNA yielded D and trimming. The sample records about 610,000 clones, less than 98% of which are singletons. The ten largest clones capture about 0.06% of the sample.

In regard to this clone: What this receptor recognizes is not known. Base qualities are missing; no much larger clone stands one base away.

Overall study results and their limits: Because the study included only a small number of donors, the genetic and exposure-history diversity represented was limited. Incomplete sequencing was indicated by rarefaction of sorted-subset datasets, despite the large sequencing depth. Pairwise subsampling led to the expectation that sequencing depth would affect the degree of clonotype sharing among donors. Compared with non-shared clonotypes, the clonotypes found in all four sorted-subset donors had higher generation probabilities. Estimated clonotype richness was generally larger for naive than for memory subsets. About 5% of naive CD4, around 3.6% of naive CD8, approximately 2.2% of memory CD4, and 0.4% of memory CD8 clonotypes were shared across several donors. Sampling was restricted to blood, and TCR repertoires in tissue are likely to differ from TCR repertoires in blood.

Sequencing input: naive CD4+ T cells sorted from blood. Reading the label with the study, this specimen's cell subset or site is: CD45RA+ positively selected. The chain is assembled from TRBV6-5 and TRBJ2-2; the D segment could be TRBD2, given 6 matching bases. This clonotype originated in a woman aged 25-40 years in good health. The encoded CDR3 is CASRQQGLGELFF. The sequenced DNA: TGTGCCAGCAGACAGCAGGGACTCGGGGAGCTGTTTTTT.